Sequencing of this TCR beta chain was carried out in a study of T cell repertoires in cytomegalovirus infection. The overall study: Use of recently identified HLA-C-restricted and well-studied HLA-B-restricted CMV epitopes was part of the study. CMV infection together with matching HLA type was indicated by public TCR beta signatures.

General study results and limits: HLA-C-restricted, CMV-specific TCR beta clonotypes were dominant ex vivo. People with CMV and the relevant HLA were identified by cumulative public TCR beta family frequency.

This clonotype showed up just a few times. Its antigen remains unidentified. J was trimmed by 9 bases and V by 5 bases; bases with no gene match: 10. The CDR3 loop spans 15 amino acids. From germline, CDR1 is SEHNR and CDR2 FQNEAQ (reference sequence). TCRdb itself ran the reads through MiXCR, one entry per CDR3 protein. In the table there are roughly 45,000 distinct CDR3 sequences, 20% to 25% of which are singletons. The sequenced sample was CD8+ T cells from cultured PBMCs, obtained from culture after CMV antigen stimulation. The rearrangement links TRBV7-9 to TRBJ1-6, with TRBD1 matching 7 bases. The TCR was taken from a human donor in good health (CMV status not recorded). Some clones in this sample may be carry-over from other donors' samples. CDR3 residues: CASSPPTGLVSPLHF. The DNA of the CDR3 is TGTGCCAGCAGCCCCCCGACAGGGCTGGTTTCACCCCTCCACTTT.